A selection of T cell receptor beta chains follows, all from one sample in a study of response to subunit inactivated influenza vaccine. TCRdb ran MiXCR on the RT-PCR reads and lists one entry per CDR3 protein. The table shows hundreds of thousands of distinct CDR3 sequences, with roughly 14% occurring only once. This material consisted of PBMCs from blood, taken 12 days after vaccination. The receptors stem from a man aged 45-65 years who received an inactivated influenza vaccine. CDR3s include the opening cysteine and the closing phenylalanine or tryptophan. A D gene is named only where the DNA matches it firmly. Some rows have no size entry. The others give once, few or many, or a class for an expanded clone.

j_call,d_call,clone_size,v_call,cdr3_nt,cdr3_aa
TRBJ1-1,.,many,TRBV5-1,TGCGCCAGCAGCCCCCGGACAGCGAACACTGAAGCTTTCTTT,CASSPRTANTEAFF
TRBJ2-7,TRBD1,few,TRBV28,TGTGCCAGCAGTTTATTGTGGGGACAGGGCTCCTACGAGCAGTACTTC,CASSLLWGQGSYEQYF
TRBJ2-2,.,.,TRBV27,TGTGCCACCAGGGGTGGGGCTATCACCGGGGAGCTGTTTTTT,CATRGGAITGELFF
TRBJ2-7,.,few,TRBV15,TGTGCCACCAGGGCAGAGGGTTCTCGGTCGGGAGAGCAGTACTTC,CATRAEGSRSGEQYF
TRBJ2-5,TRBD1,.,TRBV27,TGTGCCAGCAGGGGAGGGACAGGGAAAGAGACCCAGTACTTC,CASRGGTGKETQYF
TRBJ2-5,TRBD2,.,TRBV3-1,TGTGCCAGCAGCGCCGGGATAGCGGGGGGGCTAGAGACCCAGTACTTC,CASSAGIAGGLETQYF
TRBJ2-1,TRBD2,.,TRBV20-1,TGCAGTGCTGGGGTAGCGGGGGGGCCCTTTGAGCAGTTCTTC,CSAGVAGGPFEQFF
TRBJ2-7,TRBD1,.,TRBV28,TGTGCCAGCAGTTTTACGGACAGGGTCCACGAGCAGTACTTC,CASSFTDRVHEQYF
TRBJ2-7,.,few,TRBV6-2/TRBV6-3,TGTGCCAGCAGTTACAACCGGGGCCTATACCTCCACGAGCAGTACTTC,CASSYNRGLYLHEQYF
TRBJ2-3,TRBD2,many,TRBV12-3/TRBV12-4,TGTGCCAGCAGTCCCCTCCCGGGCGGGGGGAGCACAGATACGCAGTATTTT,CASSPLPGGGSTDTQYF
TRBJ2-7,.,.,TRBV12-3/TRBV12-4,TGTGCCAGCAGTTTTAGGGGGGCCCATTACGAGCAGTACTTC,CASSFRGAHYEQYF
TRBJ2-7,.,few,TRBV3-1,TGTGCCAGCAGCCAGTCAGGGGCGAGCTACGAGCAGTACTTC,CASSQSGASYEQYF
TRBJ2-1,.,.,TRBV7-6,TGTGCCAGCAGCTTGACCCCGGGACACCGGGGTGAGCAGTTCTTC,CASSLTPGHRGEQFF
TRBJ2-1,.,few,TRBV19,TGTGCCAGTAGTATAGTTTCTAGTAGTGAGCAGTTCTTC,CASSIVSSSEQFF
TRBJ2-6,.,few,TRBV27,TGTGCCAGCAGTTTATCCGGAGGACAGTCTGGGGCCAACGTCCTGACTTTC,CASSLSGGQSGANVLTF
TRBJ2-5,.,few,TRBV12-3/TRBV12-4,TGTGCCAGCAGCGTAGACAGGATCCAAGAGACCCAGTACTTC,CASSVDRIQETQYF
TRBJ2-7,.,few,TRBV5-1,TGCGCCAGCAGCTTTCTCCGGGGGCCCTACGAGCAGTACTTC,CASSFLRGPYEQYF
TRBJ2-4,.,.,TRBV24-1,TGTGCCACCAGTGATTCGGGTGTAGTAGGTGCCAAAAACATTCAGTACTTC,CATSDSGVVGAKNIQYF
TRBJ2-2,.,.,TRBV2,TGTGCCAGCAGTGCCCGACTGAACACCGGGGAGCTGTTTTTT,CASSARLNTGELFF
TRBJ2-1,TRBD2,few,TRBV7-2,TGTGCCAGCAGCTTAGCTAGGGCGGGGGGCGGCAACAATGAGCAGTTCTTC,CASSLARAGGGNNEQFF
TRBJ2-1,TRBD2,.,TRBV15,TGTGCCACCAGCGTACTAGCGGGAGTTCCAAATGAGCAGTTCTTC,CATSVLAGVPNEQFF
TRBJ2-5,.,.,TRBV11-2,TGTGCCAGCAGCTTAGGGGGCCCGTACCAAGAGACCCAGTACTTC,CASSLGGPYQETQYF
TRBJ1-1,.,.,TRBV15,TGTGCCACCAGCAGAGTCAAGGATGACGAAGCTTTCTTT,CATSRVKDDEAFF
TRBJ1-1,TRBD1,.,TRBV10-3,TGTGCCATCAAACCGTACCGGGACAGGGGGCTTAACACTGAAGCTTTCTTT,CAIKPYRDRGLNTEAFF
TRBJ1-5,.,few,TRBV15,TGTGCCACCAGCATAAGCAATATCTATCAGCCCCAGCATTTT,CATSISNIYQPQHF
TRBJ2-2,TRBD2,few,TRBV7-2,TGTGCCAGCAGCAAAACTAGCGGCCTGAACACCGGGGAGCTGTTTTTT,CASSKTSGLNTGELFF
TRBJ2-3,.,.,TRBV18,TGTGCCAGCACACCCTTAGCGAGGGGGGGCACAGATACGCAGTATTTT,CASTPLARGGTDTQYF
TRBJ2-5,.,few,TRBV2,TGTGGAGCGGGCCGGGGATCGGAGACCCAGTACTTC,CGAGRGSETQYF
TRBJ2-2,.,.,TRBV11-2,TGTGCCAGCAGCTTTTGGGGCCTTACTAGGGGGAACCCCGGGGAGCTGTTTTTT,CASSFWGLTRGNPGELFF
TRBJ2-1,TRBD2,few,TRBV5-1,TGCGCCAGCAGCTTGGTCCCGCGGGGGGTTCCCAATGAGCAGTTCTTC,CASSLVPRGVPNEQFF
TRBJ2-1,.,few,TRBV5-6,TGTGCCAGCAGCGAGGGACCTCCACCCTACAATGAGCAGTTCTTC,CASSEGPPPYNEQFF
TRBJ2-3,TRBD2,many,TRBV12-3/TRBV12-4,TGTGCCAGCAGTCCGTCCCAACTAGCGTGGTCAGATACGCAGTATTTT,CASSPSQLAWSDTQYF
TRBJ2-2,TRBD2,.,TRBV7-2,TGTGCCAGCAGCTTAGCACTAGCGGGCACCGGGGAGCTGTTTTTT,CASSLALAGTGELFF
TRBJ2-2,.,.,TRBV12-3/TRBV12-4,TGTGCCAGCAGTCCTACTGCGATCACCGGGGAGCTGTTTTTT,CASSPTAITGELFF
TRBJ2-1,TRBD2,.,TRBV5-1,TGCGCCAGCAGCCCAAGGACTAGCGGGCCTCCCTACAATGAGCAGTTCTTC,CASSPRTSGPPYNEQFF
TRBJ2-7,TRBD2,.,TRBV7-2,TGTGCCAGCAGCGAAGCGGGAGGGGATGGGTACGAGCAGTACTTC,CASSEAGGDGYEQYF
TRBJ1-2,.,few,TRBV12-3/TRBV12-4,TGTGCCAGCAGTGGCCGGGACATATATGGCTACACCTTC,CASSGRDIYGYTF
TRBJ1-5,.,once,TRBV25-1,TGTGCCAGCAGTGAAATGAGCAATCAGCCCCAGCATTTT,CASSEMSNQPQHF
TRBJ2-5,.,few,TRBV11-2,TGTGCCAGCAGCTTAGAATGGGACCTACAAGAGACCCAGTACTTC,CASSLEWDLQETQYF
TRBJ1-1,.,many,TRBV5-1,TGTGCCAGCAGCTTAGACCGAAACACTGAAGCTTTCTTT,CASSLDRNTEAFF
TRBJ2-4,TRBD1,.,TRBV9,TGTGCCAGCAGCAATAACCGGGACAGGGGAGGAGGGAGTCATGGAAACATTCAGTACTTC,CASSNNRDRGGGSHGNIQYF
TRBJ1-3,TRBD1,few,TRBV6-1,TGTGCCAGCAGGACAGGGGGAGGAAACACCATATATTTT,CASRTGGGNTIYF
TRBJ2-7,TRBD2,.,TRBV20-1,TGCAGTGTGAGGACCAGCGGGGGCTACGAGCAGTACTTC,CSVRTSGGYEQYF
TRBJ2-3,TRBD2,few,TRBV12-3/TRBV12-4,TGTGCCAGCAGTTTAGGACGGGAGGCCACAGATACGCAGTATTTT,CASSLGREATDTQYF
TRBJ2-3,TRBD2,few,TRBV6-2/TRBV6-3,TGTGCCAGCAACCGCCTAGCGGGTGGGGTTAGCACAGATACGCAGTATTTT,CASNRLAGGVSTDTQYF
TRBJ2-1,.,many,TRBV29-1,TGCAGCGTTGAGACTAATCGGTTCTTC,CSVETNRFF
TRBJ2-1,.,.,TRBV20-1,TGCAGTGCTATATTCGGGAATTACAATGAGCAGTTCTTC,CSAIFGNYNEQFF
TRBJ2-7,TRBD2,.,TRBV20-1,TGCAGTGCAACACCAGCGGGAGTAGGCTACGAGCAGTACTTC,CSATPAGVGYEQYF
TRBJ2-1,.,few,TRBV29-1,TGCAGCGTTAGGGAAGATGAGCAGTTCTTC,CSVREDEQFF
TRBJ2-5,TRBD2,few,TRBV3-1,TGTGCCAGCAGCTTACTAACTGGACTAGCGGGTTACCAAGAGACCCAGTACTTC,CASSLLTGLAGYQETQYF
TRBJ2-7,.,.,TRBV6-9,TGTGCCAGAGAAGACAGGGACTACTACGAGCAGTACTTC,CAREDRDYYEQYF
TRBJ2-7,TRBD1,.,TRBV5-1,TGCGCCAGCAGTAGTTCCAGGGGGTCGTCCGAGCAGTACTTC,CASSSSRGSSEQYF
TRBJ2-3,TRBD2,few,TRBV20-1,TGCAGTGCTCATAGAGAGCGGCTAGCGGGATTGAGTACGCAGTATTTT,CSAHRERLAGLSTQYF
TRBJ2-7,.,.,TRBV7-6,TGTGCCAGCAGCACCACCGGGGGTCCCGCCGAGCAGTACTTC,CASSTTGGPAEQYF
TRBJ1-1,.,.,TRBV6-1,TGTGCCAGCAAGGGGGGCGGCGGAGTTTTTGGAGGCACTGAAGCTTTCTTT,CASKGGGGVFGGTEAFF
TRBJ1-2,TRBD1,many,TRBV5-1,TGCGCCAGCAGCTTGGGTGACAGGGGACATGGCTACACCTTC,CASSLGDRGHGYTF
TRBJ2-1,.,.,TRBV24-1,TGTGCCACCAGTGATTCCCGCCCTCCTTCCTACAATGAGCAGTTCTTC,CATSDSRPPSYNEQFF
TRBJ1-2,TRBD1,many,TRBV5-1,TGCGCCAGCAGGGGACAGCCTAACTATGGCTACACCTTC,CASRGQPNYGYTF
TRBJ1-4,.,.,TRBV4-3,TGCGCCAGCAGCCAAGGAGTCCAAGCAACTAATGAAAAACTGTTTTTT,CASSQGVQATNEKLFF